Described below is a single T cell receptor beta chain sequence and its context. The sample comes from a study of graft-versus-host responses after intestinal transplantation. Profiled with immunoSEQ multiplex PCR; TCRdb holds only in-frame clones, not every one. Of just under 7,000 clones listed, roughly 31% are singletons. The CDR3 is 12 residues long. Losses at the gene ends were 5 bases for V and 3 bases for J; bases not matched to a gene: 1. Looked up from germline, CDR1 is MNHNS and CDR2 is SASEGT. The authors combined about 200,000 CFSE-labeled responder cells with about 200,000 irradiated, violet-dye-labeled stimulator cells in plates.

The genes are TRBV6-1 and TRBJ2-7; 7 nucleotides agree with TRBD1. Sequenced here: alloreactive CD8+ T cells from a mixed lymphocyte reaction culture, sampled before transplantation. As for subset: CFSE-low proliferating T cells sorted from approximately six-day pre-transplant mixed lymphocyte reaction (GvH or HvG direction). This clonotype was obtained from a human patient who was an organ donor for intestinal transplantation. CDR3 nucleotide sequence: TGTGCCAGCAGTCCAGGGGGCTACGAGCAGTACTTC. Its translation is CASSPGGYEQYF.